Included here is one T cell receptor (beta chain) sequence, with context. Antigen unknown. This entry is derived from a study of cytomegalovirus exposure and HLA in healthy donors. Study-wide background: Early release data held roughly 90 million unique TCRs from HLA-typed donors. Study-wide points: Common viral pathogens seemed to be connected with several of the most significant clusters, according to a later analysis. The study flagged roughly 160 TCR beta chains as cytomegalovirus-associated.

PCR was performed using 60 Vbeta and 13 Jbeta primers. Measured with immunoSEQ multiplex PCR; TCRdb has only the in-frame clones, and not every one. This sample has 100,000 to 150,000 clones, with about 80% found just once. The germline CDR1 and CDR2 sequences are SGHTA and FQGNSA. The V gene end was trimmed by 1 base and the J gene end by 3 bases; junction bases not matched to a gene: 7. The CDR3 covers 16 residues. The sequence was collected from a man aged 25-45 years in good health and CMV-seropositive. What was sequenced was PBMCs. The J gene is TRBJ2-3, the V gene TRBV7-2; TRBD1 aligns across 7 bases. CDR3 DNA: TGTGCCAGCAGCTTAGGCGGAGGCAGGGGGACAGATACGCAGTATTTT. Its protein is CASSLGGGRGTDTQYF.